Each of the 30 T cell receptor beta chains below was sequenced from the same sample in a study of T cell changes during pregnancy in multiple sclerosis (dated by TCRdb to the late 2010s). Library preparation used the immunoSEQ multiplex PCR assay. The table comes from immuneACCESS by way of TCRdb, which keeps in-frame sequences with V and J called. Part of the clones is missing from these tables; in studies checked, under half for an unresolved V gene and the rest for unknown reasons. The table for this sample lists over 60,000 clones; roughly 90% of them were counted only once. The top ten clonotypes cover under 0.3% of the sample. Sequenced here: CD4+ T cells from peripheral blood mononuclear cells, sampled in the third trimester of pregnancy. The source of these receptors is a female donor in good health, enrolled as a control in a pregnancy study.

A note on this clone: The germline gene is not matched at one end of the junction; a read error may be the cause. The genes are TRBV11-3 and TRBJ1-2; 11 bases agree with TRBD1. This CDR3 has 13 residues. Germline V gives CDR1 SGHNT, CDR2 YENEEA. The CDR3 sequence is CASSSGTGGLVAF. CDR3 bases: TGTGCCAGCAGCTCCGGGACAGGGGGGTTGGTGGCCTTC.

The chain is built from TRBV18 and TRBJ2-2; 8 bases are a match to TRBD1. Germline V gene sequence: CDR1 KGHSH, CDR2 LQKENI. CDR3 size: 16 residues. V trimming: 0 bases; J trimming: 1 base; junction bases outside the gene matches: 1. The CDR3 sequence is CASSPPRGRNTGELFF. CDR3 bases: TGTGCCAGCTCACCACCCAGGGGGCGGAACACCGGGGAGCTGTTTTTT.

The chain carries TRBV7-2 and TRBJ2-7, with unresolved D. V gave up 5 bases and J gave up 3 bases, with 8 bases separating them. The CDR3 runs 12 residues. The germline V gene encodes CDR1 SGHTA and CDR2 FQGNSA. The CDR3, as DNA: TGTGCCAGCAGCCCCCTCGGCTACGAGCAGTACTTC. Its protein is CASSPLGYEQYF.

This clone was picked up one time. The genes are TRBV19 and TRBJ1-5, with a tentative D call TRBD1 (6 bases). Between the trimmed V and J ends, which lost 5 bases and 3 bases, there was a span of 8 bases. The CDR3 is 13 residues long. Germline loops: CDR1 LNHDA, CDR2 SQIVND (reference sequence). This CDR3 is CASSGDNNQPQHF. DNA for the CDR3: TGTGCCAGTAGTGGGGACAACAATCAGCCCCAGCATTTT.

The chain combines TRBV11-3 with TRBJ2-5; D is unclear. Germline-derived CDR1 and CDR2 are SGHNT and YENEEA. The V end was cut by 6 bases, the J end by 1 base, with 9 bases between. The CDR3 extends over 13 amino acids. The DNA of the CDR3 is TGTGCCAGCAGTAGGAGTATCCAAGAGACCCAGTACTTC. Its translation is CASSRSIQETQYF.

This clone has only one observation. The rearrangement joins TRBV10-3 to TRBJ1-1, with D perhaps TRBD1 (5 bases). This CDR3 has 13 residues. With 3 bases removed from V and 10 bases from J, the gap between germline ends came to 15 bases. The germline CDR1 and CDR2 sequences are ENHRY and SYGVKD. The CDR3 coding sequence is TGTGCCATCAGTGATCAGGCAGGGCGGGGAGCTTTCTTT. This gives the protein CAISDQAGRGAFF.

The J gene is TRBJ2-1, the V gene TRBV5-6; 7 bases map to TRBD1. The germline V gene encodes CDR1 SGHDT and CDR2 YYEEEE. The CDR3 has 13 residues. V gave up 0 bases and J gave up 9 bases; unmatched junction bases: 3. The CDR3: CASSLDRDSEQFF. For the CDR3, the DNA is TGTGCCAGCAGCTTGGACAGGGACAGTGAGCAGTTCTTC.

The V and J genes are TRBV5-1 and TRBJ2-7, with D possibly being TRBD1 (7 bases). Germline-derived CDR1 and CDR2 are SGHRS and YFSETQ. The CDR3 has 14 residues. V lost 3 bases and J lost 9, with 19 bases in between. The CDR3 spells CASSWGDSPTGQYF. The CDR3 DNA reads TGCGCCAGCAGCTGGGGGGACAGCCCTACGGGGCAGTACTTC.

The rearrangement joins TRBV14 to TRBJ2-6; D not certain. Germline CDR1 and CDR2: SGHDN and FVKESK. V was cut by 6 bases and J by 4 bases, with 10 bases left in between. The CDR3 has 14 residues. CDR3 nucleotides: TGTGCCAGCAGTCTAGAGTTGGGGGCCAACGTCCTGACTTTC. Translated: CASSLELGANVLTF.

The chain recombines TRBV2 with TRBJ1-4, with D unresolved. V was pared by 8 bases and J by 4 bases, with 14 bases between. Germline CDR1 reads SNHLY; CDR2 reads FYNNEI. The CDR3 loop spans 14 amino acids. The chain's CDR3 is CASHFFGDNEKLFF. The DNA of the CDR3 is TGTGCCAGCCACTTTTTCGGGGATAATGAAAAACTGTTTTTT. The variable domain in full, with the rest retrieved from reference TRBV2 and TRBJ1-4, is EPEVTQTPSHQVTQMGQEVILRCVPISNHLYFYWYRQILGQKVEFLVSFYNNEISEKSEIFDDQFSVERPDGSNFTLKIRSTKLEDSAMYFCASHFFGDNEKLFFGSGTQLSVL.

J is TRBJ2-4 and V is TRBV7-2; 7 bases match TRBD2. The CDR3 has 14 residues. Germline CDR1 and CDR2: SGHTA and FQGNSA. The junction had 1 base not matched to a gene; V was cut back by 3 bases and J by 2 bases. The CDR3 loop reads CASSLGGSKNIQYF. CDR3 in DNA: TGTGCCAGCAGCTTGGGGGGGTCCAAAAACATTCAGTACTTC.

This rearrangement joins TRBV4-3 to TRBJ1-1, with a weak D call TRBD1 (5 bases). The length of the CDR3 is 14 residues. The germline V and J ends were trimmed by 3 bases and 0 bases, with 8 bases remaining between them. Germline V CDR1 and CDR2: LGHNA, YSLEER. The CDR3 sequence: CASSHADMNTEAFF. In nucleotides, the CDR3 is TGCGCCAGCAGCCATGCGGACATGAACACTGAAGCTTTCTTT.

The chain links TRBV19 to TRBJ1-1, with D unresolved. Trimming left V 6 bases short and J 5 bases short, with 16 bases between. Germline V gene sequence: CDR1 LNHDA, CDR2 SQIVND (reference sequence). The CDR3 is 14 residues long. For the CDR3, the DNA is TGTGCCAGTAGCCGATCTCAGCGAGGAACTGAAGCTTTCTTT. The encoded protein is CASSRSQRGTEAFF.

This clone was picked up one time. J is TRBJ2-7 and V is TRBV9; D call uncertain. This CDR3 has 14 amino acids. Germline V gives CDR1 SGDLS, CDR2 YYNGEE. V shed 0 bases and J shed 0 bases, with 7 bases lying between them. CDR3 DNA sequence: TGTGCCAGCAGCGTAGATCACAGCTCCTACGAGCAGTACTTC. Encoded protein: CASSVDHSSYEQYF.

The chain has TRBV11-3 and TRBJ2-5, with 13 bases fitting TRBD2. The V segment lost 5 bases and the J segment 5 bases; nucleotides outside the gene matches: 2. CDR3 length: 14 amino acids. The germline V gene has CDR1 SGHNT and CDR2 YENEEA. In DNA, the CDR3 is TGTGCCAGCAGCGAGGGACTAGCGGGGGAGACCCAGTACTTC. As protein: CASSEGLAGETQYF.

This clone appeared a few times. V gene TRBV29-1 combines with J gene TRBJ1-1; D is perhaps TRBD1 (5 bases). This CDR3 spans 12 amino acids. V was shortened by 1 base and J by 5 bases, with 8 bases between the two germline ends. CDR1 is SQVTM, CDR2 ANQGSEA, per germline. This chain's CDR3 is CSVEGGRTEAFF. CDR3 coding DNA: TGCAGCGTTGAAGGGGGCCGGACTGAAGCTTTCTTT. The whole variable domain, remainder taken from reference TRBV29-1 and TRBJ1-1, is SAVISQKPSRDICQRGTSLTIQCQVDSQVTMMFWYRQQPGQSLTLIATANQGSEATYESGFVIDKFPISRPNLTFSTLTVSNMSPEDSSIYLCSVEGGRTEAFFGQGTRLTVV.

The chain combines TRBV4-1 with TRBJ2-1, with 7 nucleotides matching TRBD2. This CDR3 has 12 amino acids. Germline values: CDR1 MGHRA, CDR2 YSYEKL. The trim removed 1 base at V and 9 bases at J, leaving 0 bases unmatched. CDR3 sequence (DNA): TGCGCCAGCAGCCAAGGGGGGGGTGAGCAGTTCTTC. It codes for CASSQGGGEQFF.

This rearrangement joins TRBV25-1 to TRBJ1-2, with D unclear. CDR3 length: 14 amino acids. Germline V gives CDR1 MGHDK, CDR2 SYGVNS. V was pared by 6 bases and J by 7 bases, with 18 bases between. Here the CDR3 reads CASSPGTGRGGYTF. The CDR3 region has the DNA TGTGCCAGCAGCCCCGGAACCGGCCGAGGTGGCTACACCTTC.

The chain employs TRBV11-2 and TRBJ2-2; 10 nucleotides match TRBD1. Germline V gene data show CDR1 as SGHAT and CDR2 as FQNNGV. This CDR3 region has 15 residues. Trimming took 4 bases from V and 5 from J; bases not matched to a gene: 4. The CDR3 region has the DNA TGTGCCAGCAGCTGGGACAGGGGAGGTACCGGGGAGCTGTTTTTT. Translation: CASSWDRGGTGELFF. Using reference TRBV11-2 and TRBJ2-2 for the parts outside the CDR3, the full variable domain is EAGVAQSPRYKIIEKRQSVAFWCNPISGHATLYWYQQILGQGPKLLIQFQNNGVVDDSQLPKDRFSAERLKGVDSTLKIQPAKLEDSAVYLCASSWDRGGTGELFFGEGSRLTVL.

The J gene is TRBJ1-1, the V gene TRBV6-5; D not certain. Germline V CDR1 and CDR2: MNHEY, SVGAGI. The length of the CDR3 is 15 residues. V gave up 7 bases and J gave up 0 bases, with 15 bases separating them. CDR3 region: CASTTVQTMNTEAFF. As DNA, the CDR3 is TGTGCCAGCACCACCGTACAGACTATGAACACTGAAGCTTTCTTT.

The V gene is TRBV2, the J gene TRBJ2-1, with 8 positions matching TRBD1. This CDR3 comprises 14 residues. Germline V gene sequence: CDR1 SNHLY, CDR2 FYNNEI. V was pared by 6 bases and J by 3 bases, with 4 bases of the junction left unmatched. The CDR3, as DNA: TGTGCCAGCAGGCCGGGACAGGACTACAATGAGCAGTTCTTC. Residues: CASRPGQDYNEQFF. Complete variable domain (other parts from reference TRBV2 and TRBJ2-1): EPEVTQTPSHQVTQMGQEVILRCVPISNHLYFYWYRQILGQKVEFLVSFYNNEISEKSEIFDDQFSVERPDGSNFTLKIRSTKLEDSAMYFCASRPGQDYNEQFFGPGTRLTVL.

CDR3 sequence: CASSFQQGVGTEAFF. The CDR3 nucleotides are TGTGCCAGCAGCTTTCAACAGGGGGTTGGCACTGAAGCTTTCTTT. The V gene is TRBV11-2, the J gene TRBJ1-1, with TRBD1 identical over 8 bases. The J segment lost 4 bases and the V segment lost 3 bases, leaving 7 bases of the junction unmatched. This CDR3 is 15 amino acids long. CDR1 is SGHAT, CDR2 FQNNGV, per germline.

The chain uses TRBV6-4 and TRBJ2-1; D is uncertain. The V gene lost 4 bases and the J gene lost 5 bases, with 9 bases spanning the gap. This CDR3 is built from 13 residues. The germline V gene has CDR1 MRHNA and CDR2 SNTAGT. The CDR3 sequence is CASSVYRDNEQFF. Written as DNA, the CDR3 is TGTGCCAGCAGTGTATACAGAGACAATGAGCAGTTCTTC.

The chain employs TRBV7-9 and TRBJ1-5; D not resolved. The CDR3 consists of 17 residues. Germline CDR1 reads SEHNR; CDR2 reads FQNEAQ (reference sequence). V was shortened by 1 base and J by 2 bases, with 15 bases between the two germline ends. CDR3 DNA: TGTGCCAGCAGCTTAGTGGGTCCCCCGAGGGGCAATCAGCCCCAGCATTTT. Translated: CASSLVGPPRGNQPQHF. The entire variable domain, with the rest obtained from reference TRBV7-9 and TRBJ1-5, is as follows: DTGVSQNPRHKITKRGQNVTFRCDPISEHNRLYWYRQTLGQGPEFLTYFQNEAQLEKSRLLSDRFSAERPKGSFSTLEIQRTEQGDSAMYLCASSLVGPPRGNQPQHFGDGTRLSIL.

The gene calls are TRBV5-4 and TRBJ2-7, with a possible D match to TRBD1 (6 bases). Germline V gives CDR1 SGHNT, CDR2 YYREEE (reference sequence). The CDR3 spans 14 residues. Between the trimmed V and J ends, which lost 1 base and 1 base, there was a span of 9 bases. In nucleotides, the CDR3 is TGTGCCAGCAGCTTGCAGGGGATTTCCTACGAGCAGTACTTC. It encodes CASSLQGISYEQYF.

The V and J genes are TRBV19 and TRBJ1-2, with a tentative D call TRBD1 (5 bases). CDR1 and CDR2 (germline): LNHDA, SQIVND (reference sequence). The CDR3 loop spans 14 amino acids. V was pared by 2 bases and J by 4 bases, with 11 bases between. CDR3 sequence: CASSIRQGTYGYTF. As DNA, the CDR3 is TGTGCCAGTAGTATACGGCAGGGCACCTATGGCTACACCTTC.

The rearrangement joins TRBV7-2 to TRBJ2-7; TRBD2 aligns across 13 bases. CDR3 length: 15 residues. V gave up 5 bases and J gave up 4 bases; unmatched junction bases: 5. The germline gives CDR1 SGHTA, CDR2 FQGNSA. CDR3 amino acids: CASSPRTSGGYEQYF. The CDR3 nucleotides read TGTGCCAGCAGCCCCAGGACTAGCGGGGGATACGAGCAGTACTTC. The full variable domain, completed using reference TRBV7-2 and TRBJ2-7, is GAGVSQSPSNKVTEKGKDVELRCDPISGHTALYWYRQSLGQGLEFLIYFQGNSAPDKSGLPSDRFSAERTGGSVSTLTIQRTQQEDSAVYLCASSPRTSGGYEQYFGPGTRLTVT.

This chain uses TRBV11-2 with TRBJ1-1; 7 bases line up with TRBD1. V lost 5 bases, J lost 6 bases, and 3 bases stayed unmatched. Germline assignment: CDR1 SGHAT and CDR2 FQNNGV. This CDR3 region has 12 residues. For the CDR3, the DNA is TGTGCCAGCAGCATCGACAGGGCTGAAGCTTTCTTT. Its protein product is CASSIDRAEAFF.

The J gene is TRBJ1-2, the V gene TRBV7-9; TRBD1 aligns across 11 bases. CDR1 SEHNR and CDR2 FQNEAQ come from the germline V gene (reference sequence). V was pared by 1 base and J by 8 bases, with 9 bases of the junction left unmatched. The CDR3 is 16 residues long. The CDR3 DNA is TGTGCCAGCAGCTTAGATGGACAGGGGGCGAGGGGAGGCTACACCTTC. Its protein product is CASSLDGQGARGGYTF.

V usage is TRBV10-3 and J usage is TRBJ1-1, with 7 bases aligning to TRBD1. The CDR3 loop spans 15 amino acids. V lost 4 bases to trimming and J lost 0 bases; unmatched junction nucleotides: 5. Germline values: CDR1 ENHRY, CDR2 SYGVKD. In DNA form, the CDR3 reads TGTGCCATCAGTGCGGGACAGACCATGAACACTGAAGCTTTCTTT. Its translation is CAISAGQTMNTEAFF.